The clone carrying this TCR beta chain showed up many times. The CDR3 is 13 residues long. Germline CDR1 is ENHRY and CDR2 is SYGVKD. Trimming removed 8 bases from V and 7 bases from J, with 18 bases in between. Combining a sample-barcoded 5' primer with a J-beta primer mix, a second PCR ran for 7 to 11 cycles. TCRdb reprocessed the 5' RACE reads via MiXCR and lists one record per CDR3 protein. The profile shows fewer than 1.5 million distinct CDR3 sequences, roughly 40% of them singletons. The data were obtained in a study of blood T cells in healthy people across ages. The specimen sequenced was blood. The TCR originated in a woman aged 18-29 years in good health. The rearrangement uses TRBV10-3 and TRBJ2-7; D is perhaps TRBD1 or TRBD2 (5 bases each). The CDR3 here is CAIAGTEFSEQYF. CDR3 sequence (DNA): TGTGCCATCGCCGGGACGGAATTTTCGGAGCAGTACTTC.